Sequencing of this TCR beta chain was carried out in a study of OX40 agonist ivuxolimab in advanced cancers. Whole-study context: At doses from 0.01 to 10 mg/kg, patients were given intravenous ivuxolimab every 2 weeks.

With 2 bases removed from V and 2 bases from J, the gap between germline ends came to 9 bases. CDR1 is KGHSH, CDR2 LQKENI, per germline. The CDR3 is 14 residues long. Repertoires were generated with immunoSEQ multiplex PCR, while TCRdb's copy carries only in-frame clones and drops some. The sample holds approximately 72,000 clones, less than 90% seen once. Broader study findings: Also present in some nonresponders was a low level of normalized T-cell clonal expansion.

About this clone: What it binds is not known.

This chain joins TRBV18 and TRBJ1-2, with D possibly matching TRBD1 (6 bases). The material sequenced was CD4+ or CD8+ T cells sorted from blood, taken in a trial of the OX40 agonist ivuxolimab. The sequence was obtained from an adult with an advanced solid tumor such as melanoma, head and neck, liver or kidney cancer. The CDR3 sequence: CASSPSGANYGYTF. DNA of the CDR3: TGTGCCAGCTCACCATCAGGGGCAAACTATGGCTACACCTTC.